The present TCR beta chain was sequenced within a study of human T cells and chemical hapten exposure. TCRdb re-derived calls from the RACE reads in MiXCR, one entry per CDR3 protein. Altogether around 260,000 distinct CDR3 sequences are present, about 8.6% being singletons, with the ten largest covering under 2.5%. CDR3 length: 13 amino acids. The germline CDR1 and CDR2 sequences are KGHDR and SFDVKD. With 6 bases removed from V and 4 bases from J, the gap between germline ends came to 9 bases. Time point: pre-sensitization, week 0. Treatment here: therapeutic diphenylcyclopropenone sensitization with weekly scalp DPC.

This chain links TRBV24-1 with TRBJ2-1, with D possibly being TRBD1 or TRBD2 (5 bases each). This receptor was obtained from a woman in her thirties or forties with alopecia areata. Some clones in this sample may be carry-over from other donors' samples. Sequencing was performed on whole blood, taken in connection with sensitization to the hapten diphenylcyclopropenone (DPC). DNA of the CDR3: TGTGCCACCAGTCTTGGGGGATACAATGAGCAGTTCTTC. Its protein product is CATSLGGYNEQFF.